This TCR beta chain appears in the sequencing data of a study of control samples from healthy donors and cancer patients. The CDR3 runs 15 residues. With 4 bases clipped from V and 7 bases from J, the junction kept 8 bases outside the gene matches. The germline V gene encodes CDR1 MNHEY and CDR2 SMNVEV (reference sequence). Assay used: immunoSEQ multiplex PCR; TCRdb lists only in-frame clones, some missing. The sample holds roughly 160,000 clones; 96% are singletons and the top ten take 0.85% to 1.3%. The sequence came from a woman between 25 and 40 years old in good health. Sequences were obtained from blood. This rearrangement joins TRBV27 to TRBJ1-4, with 8 bases identical to TRBD1. CDR3 in amino acids: CASSSDRGSREKLFF. DNA for the CDR3: TGTGCCAGCAGTTCCGACAGGGGATCTCGTGAAAAACTGTTTTTT.